These 8 T cell receptor beta chains share one sample of origin, sequenced in a study of blood T cell repertoires in COVID-19. The method was immunoSEQ multiplex PCR; TCRdb's version includes in-frame clones alone and lacks a portion of them. The sample has tens of thousands of clones, approximately 88% seen once. Sequencing input: peripheral blood. Every receptor here comes from a man older than 75 with active or convalescent COVID-19.

J is TRBJ1-2 and V is TRBV24-1; tentatively, D is TRBD1 (5 bases). V lost 4 bases and J lost 5, with 16 bases in between. This CDR3 comprises 15 residues. Germline V lookup: CDR1 KGHDR, CDR2 SFDVKD. The CDR3 sequence is CATSDPRGAMYGYTF. CDR3 in DNA: TGTGCCACCAGTGACCCCCGCGGGGCCATGTATGGCTACACCTTC.

The gene calls are TRBV14 and TRBJ2-1, with 10 bases identical to TRBD2. V lost 1 base and J lost 10; bases outside the gene matches: 7. The CDR3 extends over 15 amino acids. Germline-derived CDR1 and CDR2 are SGHDN and FVKESK. Written as DNA, the CDR3 is TGTGCCAGCAGCCAAGGTAGCGGGAGGCCCGTAGAGCAGTTCTTC. Protein: CASSQGSGRPVEQFF.

The genes are TRBV3-1 (or the pseudogene TRBV3-2) and TRBJ2-7, with D possibly matching TRBD1 (5 bases). The ends were cut back, 0 bases at V and 1 base at J, with 7 bases in the middle. Germline V gene sequence: CDR1 LGHDT, CDR2 YNNKEL (reference sequence). The CDR3 sequence is 14 residues long. The CDR3 is CASSQEGQSYEQYF. The CDR3 DNA follows: TGTGCCAGCAGCCAAGAAGGACAATCCTACGAGCAGTACTTC.

The J gene is TRBJ2-3, the V gene TRBV6-5; 7 bases are shared with TRBD1. The length of the CDR3 is 13 residues. Trimming at V came to 5 bases and at J to 4 bases, leaving 3 bases not matched to a gene. The V gene's germline CDR1 is MNHEY and CDR2 SVGAGI. The CDR3, as DNA: TGTGCCAGCAGTCGCGGACAGGCAGATACGCAGTATTTT. The encoded protein is CASSRGQADTQYF.

CDR3 amino acids: CASSMDRVETQYF. The CDR3 nucleotides are TGTGCCAGCAGCATGGACAGGGTGGAGACCCAGTACTTC. The chain links TRBV5-4 to TRBJ2-5, with TRBD1 matching over 8 bases. This CDR3 comprises 13 residues. J gave up 5 bases and V 4 bases, and 4 bases lay outside the gene matches. Germline V gives CDR1 SGHNT, CDR2 YYREEE (reference sequence).

In this sample, this clone turned up a few times. This chain links TRBV5-8 with TRBJ1-6, with a weak D call TRBD1 (6 bases). Germline lookup yields CDR1 SGHTS and CDR2 YDEGEE. CDR3 length: 14 amino acids. The germline V and J ends were trimmed by 2 bases and 9 bases, with 12 bases remaining between them. The CDR3 DNA follows: TGTGCCAGCAGCTTAACGGGACACCTTTCACCCCTCCACTTT. It yields the protein CASSLTGHLSPLHF.

The V and J genes are TRBV5-5 and TRBJ2-1, with a possible D match to TRBD2 (5 bases). Germline CDR1 reads SGHKS; CDR2 reads YYEKEE (reference sequence). Trimming shortened V by 4 bases and J by 2 bases, and 19 bases separated the two germline ends. The CDR3 covers 17 residues. The CDR3 nucleotides read TGTGCCAGCAGCCTCGGCGGGCCCACCGAGACCTACAATGAGCAGTTCTTC. Translated: CASSLGGPTETYNEQFF.

The genes are TRBV19 and TRBJ2-1, with TRBD1 matching 8 bases. After removal of 5 bases from V and 9 bases from J, the junction contained 6 bases not matched to a gene. The CDR3 runs to 13 residues. Germline CDR1 is LNHDA and CDR2 is SQIVND (reference sequence). CDR3 sequence: CASSFDRGGEQFF. CDR3 sequence (DNA): TGTGCCAGTAGTTTTGACAGGGGAGGTGAGCAGTTCTTC.